Listed below are T cell receptor beta chains from one sample, sequenced in a study of T cells in Graves' hyperthyroidism and ophthalmopathy. TCRdb re-analysed the multiplex PCR reads in MiXCR, keeping a single row per CDR3 protein. The sample yields 410,000 or so distinct CDR3 sequences, approximately 15% seen once. Sequenced sample: blood. These receptors originate from a man aged 18 to 29 with Graves' ophthalmopathy. The CDR3 runs from the conserved cysteine through the conserved F or W.

j_call: TRBJ2-1
cdr3_length: 13
v_call: TRBV7-9
cdr3_aa: CASSSIRGNEQFF

j_call: TRBJ2-1
cdr3_length: 13
v_call: TRBV29-1
cdr3_aa: CSVTGTSVNEQFF

j_call: TRBJ2-3
cdr3_length: 15
v_call: TRBV7-9
cdr3_aa: CASSRAPGPADTQYF

j_call: TRBJ2-5
cdr3_length: 13
v_call: TRBV10-3
cdr3_aa: CAISARGPETQYF

j_call: TRBJ2-6
cdr3_length: 17
v_call: TRBV19
cdr3_aa: CASSPAGGGPGANVLTF

j_call: TRBJ2-7
cdr3_length: 15
v_call: TRBV7-9
cdr3_aa: CASTKGGHSSYEQYF

j_call: TRBJ2-1
cdr3_length: 15
v_call: TRBV5-8
cdr3_aa: CASSPVGLAGGQGFF

j_call: TRBJ2-2
cdr3_length: 15
v_call: TRBV3-1
cdr3_aa: CASSQRAGDTGELFF

j_call: TRBJ2-1
cdr3_length: 15
v_call: TRBV6-1
cdr3_aa: CASSLRDREGNEQFF

j_call: TRBJ1-5
cdr3_length: 15
v_call: TRBV6-1
cdr3_aa: CASRSGQGAREPQHF

j_call: TRBJ1-2
cdr3_length: 14
v_call: TRBV6-5
cdr3_aa: CASSYFGQGDGYTF

j_call: TRBJ1-1
cdr3_length: 16
v_call: TRBV11-3
cdr3_aa: CASSLVPRGRYTEAFF

j_call: TRBJ2-7
cdr3_length: 17
v_call: TRBV6-1
cdr3_aa: CASTTITMRGYSYEQYF

j_call: TRBJ1-6
cdr3_length: 14
v_call: TRBV12-3/TRBV12-4
cdr3_aa: CASSLGGYNSPLHF

j_call: TRBJ2-3
cdr3_length: 15
v_call: TRBV7-9
cdr3_aa: CASSRAGGGTDTQYF

j_call: TRBJ2-2
cdr3_length: 17
v_call: TRBV14
cdr3_aa: CASSQGLAGGLTGELFF

j_call: TRBJ1-2
cdr3_length: 11
v_call: TRBV20-1
cdr3_aa: CSAQGANGYTF

j_call: TRBJ2-5
cdr3_length: 15
v_call: TRBV5-1
cdr3_aa: CASSLLGLYQETQYF

j_call: TRBJ1-2
cdr3_length: 15
v_call: TRBV12-3/TRBV12-4
cdr3_aa: CASSLRQGGTYGYTF

j_call: TRBJ2-7
cdr3_length: 16
v_call: TRBV3-1
cdr3_aa: CASSQPPGQEAYEQYF

j_call: TRBJ2-4
cdr3_length: 15
v_call: TRBV3-1
cdr3_aa: CASSQDWGAKTIQYF

j_call: TRBJ2-3
cdr3_length: 15
v_call: TRBV18
cdr3_aa: CASSPGQGEGDTQYF

j_call: TRBJ1-5
cdr3_length: 14
v_call: TRBV19
cdr3_aa: CASSSAVWNQPQHF

j_call: TRBJ1-2
cdr3_length: 16
v_call: TRBV16
cdr3_aa: CASRDSSLPSGYGYTF

j_call: TRBJ2-1
cdr3_length: 15
v_call: TRBV11-2
cdr3_aa: CASSLFFGQYNEQFF

j_call: TRBJ1-2
cdr3_length: 13
v_call: TRBV6-1
cdr3_aa: CASSLGTLYGYTF

j_call: TRBJ2-2
cdr3_length: 18
v_call: TRBV7-8
cdr3_aa: CASSLGTLGGENTGELFF

j_call: TRBJ1-3
cdr3_length: 12
v_call: TRBV10-3
cdr3_aa: CAISNSGNTIYF

j_call: TRBJ1-1
cdr3_length: 15
v_call: TRBV30
cdr3_aa: CAWSVLRSEGTEAFF

j_call: TRBJ2-2
cdr3_length: 15
v_call: TRBV7-9
cdr3_aa: CASSFGQGAIGELFF

j_call: TRBJ2-1
cdr3_length: 15
v_call: TRBV10-2
cdr3_aa: CASSEGLAQGFEQFF

j_call: TRBJ2-5
cdr3_length: 14
v_call: TRBV9
cdr3_aa: CASSVLDSQETQYF

j_call: TRBJ2-3
cdr3_length: 18
v_call: TRBV28
cdr3_aa: CASSLSYRGGGSTDTQYF

j_call: TRBJ2-1
cdr3_length: 16
v_call: TRBV7-2
cdr3_aa: CASSPSVAGGRNEQFF

j_call: TRBJ1-5
cdr3_length: 17
v_call: TRBV6-2/TRBV6-3
cdr3_aa: CASSYSSSFHSNQPQHF

j_call: TRBJ1-4
cdr3_length: 17
v_call: TRBV27
cdr3_aa: CASSRRGGDRINEKLFF

j_call: TRBJ2-5
cdr3_length: 16
v_call: TRBV7-6
cdr3_aa: CASSLRTGTVQETQYF

j_call: TRBJ2-1
cdr3_length: 15
v_call: TRBV4-1
cdr3_aa: CASSQGHGVILEQFF

j_call: TRBJ2-2
cdr3_length: 15
v_call: TRBV9
cdr3_aa: CASSVLAGGGEELFF

j_call: TRBJ1-2
cdr3_length: 16
v_call: TRBV4-1
cdr3_aa: CASSPVGTGGHYGYTF

j_call: TRBJ2-3
cdr3_length: 12
v_call: TRBV6-1
cdr3_aa: CASSPTGDTQYF

j_call: TRBJ2-2
cdr3_length: 16
v_call: TRBV7-3
cdr3_aa: CASSLLSGANTGELFF

j_call: TRBJ2-7
cdr3_length: 14
v_call: TRBV24-1
cdr3_aa: CATSPGTGGYEQYF

j_call: TRBJ2-7
cdr3_length: 11
v_call: TRBV29-1
cdr3_aa: CSLRLAREQYF

j_call: TRBJ2-5
cdr3_length: 13
v_call: TRBV12-3/TRBV12-4
cdr3_aa: CASRRRRQETQYF

j_call: TRBJ2-3
cdr3_length: 16
v_call: TRBV5-1
cdr3_aa: CASSLGLGGFTDTQYF

j_call: TRBJ2-5
cdr3_length: 15
v_call: TRBV2
cdr3_aa: CASTGETGGGETQYF

j_call: TRBJ1-2
cdr3_length: 14
v_call: TRBV7-8
cdr3_aa: CASSLGRVDYGYTF

j_call: TRBJ1-2
cdr3_length: 12
v_call: TRBV20-1
cdr3_aa: CSARDQDKAYTF

j_call: TRBJ2-3
cdr3_length: 16
v_call: TRBV18
cdr3_aa: CASSPNFKASTDTQYF

j_call: TRBJ2-7
cdr3_length: 15
v_call: TRBV20-1
cdr3_aa: CSASPSGRGVYEQYF

j_call: TRBJ2-3
cdr3_length: 17
v_call: TRBV19
cdr3_aa: CASSMPIDGGWTDTQYF

j_call: TRBJ2-7
cdr3_length: 14
v_call: TRBV11-2
cdr3_aa: CASSISGGSYEQYF

j_call: TRBJ2-5
cdr3_length: 15
v_call: TRBV27
cdr3_aa: CASSLRTGGKETQYF

j_call: TRBJ2-7
cdr3_length: 12
v_call: TRBV20-1
cdr3_aa: CSARQARVEQYF